Following are 7 T cell receptor beta chains from one sample sequenced in a study of blood T cell repertoires in COVID-19. Measured with immunoSEQ multiplex PCR; TCRdb has only the in-frame clones, and not every one. The sample has approximately 120,000 clones; approximately 85% are singletons. The sequenced material came from peripheral blood. These receptors all stem from a human donor in a cohort sampled during active COVID-19.

The gene calls are TRBV5-1 and TRBJ2-5, with D possibly being TRBD1 (5 bases). The ends were cut back, 0 bases at V and 4 bases at J, with 10 bases in the middle. The germline CDR1 and CDR2 sequences are SGHRS and YFSETQ. This CDR3 comprises 14 residues. The CDR3 coding sequence is TGCGCCAGCAGCTTGGGCCAGGGCGGAGAGACCCAGTACTTC. Its protein product is CASSLGQGGETQYF.

This clone was counted between two and nine times. J is TRBJ2-3 and V is TRBV5-4; a possible D gene is TRBD1 (6 bases). The V end lost 4 bases, the J end lost 2 bases, and 14 bases lay between the germline ends. Germline V lookup: CDR1 SGHNT, CDR2 YYREEE (reference sequence). CDR3 length equals 15 residues. The CDR3 protein is CASSMDGTTTDTQYF. The CDR3 DNA follows: TGTGCCAGCAGCATGGACGGGACAACCACAGATACGCAGTATTTT. Complete variable domain (other parts from reference TRBV5-4 and TRBJ2-3): ETGVTQSPTHLIKTRGQQVTLRCSSQSGHNTVSWYQQALGQGPQFIFQYYREEENGRGNFPPRFSGLQFPNYSSELNVNALELDDSALYLCASSMDGTTTDTQYFGPGTRLTVL.

The genes are TRBV5-1 and TRBJ2-1; maybe TRBD1 (6 bases). V was cut by 6 bases and J by 0 bases, with 7 bases left in between. The germline CDR1 and CDR2 sequences are SGHRS and YFSETQ. The CDR3 loop spans 13 amino acids. The CDR3 coding sequence is TGCGCCAGCACCAGGGGCTCCTACAATGAGCAGTTCTTC. Translating gives CASTRGSYNEQFF.

This clone was observed once. The chain employs TRBV7-8 and TRBJ1-5; tentative D call: TRBD1 (6 bases). This CDR3 contains 16 residues. CDR1 and CDR2 from the germline V gene are SGHVS and FQNEAQ. The ends were cut back, 0 bases at V and 6 bases at J, with 15 bases in the middle. In DNA, the CDR3 is TGTGCCAGCAGCTTAGCATCAGGGGCGAAGAGTCAGCCCCAGCATTTT. Its translation: CASSLASGAKSQPQHF. Filled out from reference TRBV7-8 and TRBJ1-5, the complete variable domain reads GAGVSQSPRYKVAKRGQDVALRCDPISGHVSLFWYQQALGQGPEFLTYFQNEAQLDKSGLPSDRFFAERPEGSVSTLKIQRTQQEDSAVYLCASSLASGAKSQPQHFGDGTRLSIL.

The chain is built from TRBV19 and TRBJ1-5, with 8 bases aligning to TRBD1. Germline CDR1 is LNHDA and CDR2 is SQIVND (reference sequence). The CDR3 loop spans 20 amino acids. V lost 8 bases, J lost 11 bases, and 32 bases stayed unmatched. CDR3 amino acids: CASGNSWGTGRGNKKVSQHF. The CDR3 DNA sequence: TGTGCCAGTGGTAATAGTTGGGGGACAGGAAGGGGAAATAAAAAGGTGTCCCAGCATTTT.

V gene TRBV7-9 combines with J gene TRBJ1-2; the D is unclear. Trimming shortened V by 1 base and J by 4 bases, and 13 bases separated the two germline ends. Germline V CDR1 and CDR2: SEHNR, FQNEAQ (reference sequence). There are 15 residues in the CDR3. CDR3 region: CASSLGAGTSYGYTF. The DNA for the CDR3 is TGTGCCAGCAGCTTAGGGGCCGGAACCTCCTATGGCTACACCTTC.

J is TRBJ2-5 and V is TRBV19; the D gene is possibly TRBD1 (6 bases). Looked up from germline, CDR1 is LNHDA and CDR2 is SQIVND (reference sequence). This CDR3 is 14 amino acids long. Trimming removed 3 bases from V and 0 bases from J, with 8 bases in between. This CDR3 reads CASSIQGNQETQYF. The CDR3 nucleotides read TGTGCCAGTAGTATCCAGGGGAACCAAGAGACCCAGTACTTC.